This passage covers 19 T cell receptor beta chains from one sample sequenced in a study of blood T cell repertoires in COVID-19. The table came from immunoSEQ multiplex PCR; TCRdb's copy has only in-frame clones and leaves some out. Of around 24,000 clones listed, about 85% were seen once; the top ten hold under 60%. The sequenced material came from peripheral blood. These receptors were collected from a man over 45 with active or convalescent COVID-19.

This clone showed up just once. J is TRBJ1-2 and V is TRBV2, with D possibly matching TRBD1 (5 bases). This CDR3 has 14 residues. V shed 6 bases and J shed 4 bases, with 15 bases lying between them. CDR1 and CDR2 from the germline V gene are SNHLY and FYNNEI. The DNA of the CDR3 is TGTGCCAGCAGACCCCGGGGGAAGAGCTATGGCTACACCTTC. Translating it yields CASRPRGKSYGYTF.

The chain recombines TRBV6-5 with TRBJ1-6; TRBD1 aligns across 8 bases. The CDR3 is 15 residues long. CDR1 is MNHEY, CDR2 SVGAGI, per germline. V shed 5 bases, J shed 9 bases, and the junction held 9 bases outside the gene matches. As DNA, the CDR3 is TGTGCCAGCAGTACCGCGACAGGGGAGCGTTCACCCCTCCACTTT. Amino acids: CASSTATGERSPLHF.

This clone occurred a few times. The J gene is TRBJ2-7, the V gene TRBV12-3 or TRBV12-4; D unclear. This CDR3 is 12 amino acids long. Trimming took 5 bases from V and 4 from J, leaving 9 bases between them. CDR3 in DNA: TGTGCCAGCAGTCCTTTTAGTTACGAGCAGTACTTC. Translating gives CASSPFSYEQYF.

This clone was observed a handful of times. V usage is TRBV19 and J usage is TRBJ1-1, with TRBD1 as a possible D gene (6 bases). The ends were cut back, 5 bases at V and 4 bases at J, with 14 bases in the middle. The CDR3 has 14 residues. Germline assignment: CDR1 LNHDA and CDR2 SQIVND (reference sequence). CDR3 residues: CASSPRGGSTEAFF. CDR3 bases: TGTGCCAGTAGTCCTAGGGGGGGGAGCACTGAAGCTTTCTTT.

V and J are TRBV7-2 and TRBJ1-1; D is possibly TRBD1 (6 bases). The ends were cut back, 1 base at V and 1 base at J, with 13 bases in the middle. The CDR3 covers 16 residues. CDR1 and CDR2 from the germline V gene are SGHTA and FQGNSA. The CDR3 bases are TGTGCCAGCAGCTTAGAATGGGACAAGGAGAACACTGAAGCTTTCTTT. Translated, it gives CASSLEWDKENTEAFF.

V gene TRBV9 combines with J gene TRBJ1-3; D is possibly TRBD1 (5 bases). Germline assignment: CDR1 SGDLS and CDR2 YYNGEE. This CDR3 contains 14 residues. V gave up 3 bases and J gave up 3 bases, with 10 bases separating them. CDR3 DNA sequence: TGTGCCAGCAGCGGGGGCAGGGATGGAAACACCATATATTTT. Protein sequence: CASSGGRDGNTIYF.

This clone has just one count. The chain uses TRBV3-1 (or the pseudogene TRBV3-2) and TRBJ2-1, with 7 bases that match TRBD1. J was trimmed by 7 bases and V by 6 bases; bases with no gene match: 12. This CDR3 is built from 15 residues. CDR1 LGHDT and CDR2 YNNKEL come from the germline V gene (reference sequence). The CDR3 protein is CASSPRDRTFNEQFF. Here the CDR3 DNA reads TGTGCCAGCAGTCCCCGGGACAGAACTTTTAATGAGCAGTTCTTC.

The J gene is TRBJ2-5, the V gene TRBV7-2; D perhaps matches TRBD1 (6 bases). Trimming left V 2 bases short and J 0 bases short, with 16 bases between. The CDR3 extends over 17 amino acids. The V gene's germline CDR1 is SGHTA and CDR2 FQGNSA. The CDR3: CASSLRGRGRYQETQYF. CDR3 sequence (DNA): TGTGCCAGCAGCTTAAGGGGCAGGGGCCGGTACCAAGAGACCCAGTACTTC.

In this sample, this clone turned up once. V and J are TRBV7-9 and TRBJ2-3; 14 nucleotides align to TRBD2. The germline V gene has CDR1 SEHNR and CDR2 FQNEAQ (reference sequence). The CDR3 covers 19 residues. The ends lost 5 bases at V and 2 bases at J; junction bases unmatched: 12. In nucleotides, the CDR3 is TGTGCCAGCAGCAACCTCTACGGACTAGCGGGAGGAAACACAGATACGCAGTATTTT. Translated, it gives CASSNLYGLAGGNTDTQYF.

This chain joins TRBV28 and TRBJ1-4, with 10 bases lining up with TRBD1. With 10 bases clipped from V and 8 bases from J, the junction kept 16 bases outside the gene matches. Germline CDR1 is MDHEN and CDR2 is SYDVKM. The CDR3 is made up of 16 amino acids. The chain's CDR3 is CAIAGTGDGKGEKLFF. The DNA of the CDR3 is TGTGCCATCGCCGGGACAGGGGATGGGAAAGGAGAAAAACTGTTTTTT.

The chain links TRBV24-1 to TRBJ1-2; D is ambiguous. The V gene's germline CDR1 is KGHDR and CDR2 SFDVKD. Trimming removed 0 bases from V and 4 bases from J, with 8 bases in between. CDR3 length: 14 amino acids. The CDR3 spells CATSDLQQSYGYTF. CDR3 coding DNA: TGTGCCACCAGTGATTTGCAACAGTCCTATGGCTACACCTTC.

DNA of the CDR3: TGTGCCAGCAGCGCTGGGCTAGCGGGGCACGAGCAGTACTTC. Protein: CASSAGLAGHEQYF. The genes are TRBV14 and TRBJ2-7; 9 bases are a match to TRBD2. The CDR3 is 14 residues long. After removal of 5 bases from V and 5 bases from J, the junction contained 7 bases not matched to a gene. Germline assignment: CDR1 SGHDN and CDR2 FVKESK.

J is TRBJ2-7 and V is TRBV28; a weak D match, TRBD2 (6 bases). V gave up 4 bases and J gave up 0 bases, with 19 bases separating them. The V gene's germline CDR1 is MDHEN and CDR2 SYDVKM. The CDR3 extends over 17 amino acids. The DNA for the CDR3 is TGTGCCAGCAGTTATAGTCCCACGACGGAGGGCTCCTACGAGCAGTACTTC. Translation gives CASSYSPTTEGSYEQYF.

V usage is TRBV21-1 and J usage is TRBJ2-5; the table calls TRBD2, which could not be checked here. TRBV21-1 constitutes a pseudogene. This CDR3 comprises 14 residues. CDR3 DNA: TGTGCCAGCAGCAAGGGGGGACTCCAAGAGACCCAGTACTTC. Its protein is CASSKGGLQETQYF.

V usage is TRBV7-9 and J usage is TRBJ2-3; the D is unclear. This CDR3 comprises 15 residues. The ends were cut back, 3 bases at V and 6 bases at J, with 16 bases in the middle. The germline V gene encodes CDR1 SEHNR and CDR2 FQNEAQ (reference sequence). In DNA form, the CDR3 reads TGTGCCAGCAGCTTGGAAGCGTCCACCGGGGATACGCAGTATTTT. Its protein product is CASSLEASTGDTQYF.

V and J are TRBV3-1 (or the pseudogene TRBV3-2) and TRBJ2-1; 11 positions agree with TRBD2. The CDR3 covers 17 residues. After removal of 1 base from V and 8 bases from J, the junction contained 10 bases not matched to a gene. The germline V gene has CDR1 LGHDT and CDR2 YNNKEL (reference sequence). CDR3 nucleotide sequence: TGTGCCAGCAGCCAAGGGATACTAGCGGGAGCTTCCCATGAGCAGTTCTTC. This translates into CASSQGILAGASHEQFF.

The chain employs TRBV20-1 and TRBJ1-1, with D perhaps TRBD1 (6 bases). Germline loops: CDR1 DFQATT, CDR2 SNEGSKA (reference sequence). The CDR3 sequence is 11 residues long. The ends were cut back, 4 bases at V and 7 bases at J, with 10 bases in the middle. The CDR3, as DNA: TGCAGTGCTACCACAGGGCATGAAGCTTTCTTT. Translating it yields CSATTGHEAFF.

The J gene is TRBJ2-7, the V gene TRBV5-1, with 10 bases lining up with TRBD1. CDR1 and CDR2 from the germline V gene are SGHRS and YFSETQ. V gave up 3 bases and J gave up 6 bases; unmatched junction bases: 6. This CDR3 has 14 amino acids. The CDR3: CASSSWTGGSEQYF. DNA of the CDR3: TGCGCCAGCAGCTCCTGGACAGGGGGTAGCGAGCAGTACTTC.

This chain connects TRBV27 to TRBJ2-1; the D gene is possibly TRBD2 (6 bases). The ends were cut back, 1 base at V and 3 bases at J, with 13 bases in the middle. The CDR3 length is 16 residues. Germline-derived CDR1 and CDR2 are MNHEY and SMNVEV (reference sequence). CDR3 DNA sequence: TGTGCCAGCAGTTTATTCGCGGGACGGTACTACAATGAGCAGTTCTTC. This translates into CASSLFAGRYYNEQFF.